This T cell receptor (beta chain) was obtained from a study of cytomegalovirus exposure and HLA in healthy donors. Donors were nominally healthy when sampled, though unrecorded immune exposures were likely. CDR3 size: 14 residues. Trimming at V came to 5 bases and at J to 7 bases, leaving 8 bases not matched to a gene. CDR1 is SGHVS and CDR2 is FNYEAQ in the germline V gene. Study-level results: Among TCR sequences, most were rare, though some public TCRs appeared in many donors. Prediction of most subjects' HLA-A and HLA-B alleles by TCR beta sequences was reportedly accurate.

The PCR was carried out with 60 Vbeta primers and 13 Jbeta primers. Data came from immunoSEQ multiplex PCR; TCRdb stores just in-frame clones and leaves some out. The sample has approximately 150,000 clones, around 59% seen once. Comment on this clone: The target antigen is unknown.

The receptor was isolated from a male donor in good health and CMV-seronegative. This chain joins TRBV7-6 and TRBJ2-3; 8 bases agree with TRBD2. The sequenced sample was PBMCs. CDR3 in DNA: TGTGCCAGCAGCCTAACTAGCGGCGGTAATACGCAGTATTTT. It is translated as CASSLTSGGNTQYF. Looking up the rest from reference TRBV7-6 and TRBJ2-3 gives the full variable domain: GAGVSQSPRYKVTKRGQDVALRCDPISGHVSLYWYRQALGQGPEFLTYFNYEAQQDKSGLPNDRFSAERPEGSISTLTIQRTEQRDSAMYRCASSLTSGGNTQYFGPGTRLTVL.